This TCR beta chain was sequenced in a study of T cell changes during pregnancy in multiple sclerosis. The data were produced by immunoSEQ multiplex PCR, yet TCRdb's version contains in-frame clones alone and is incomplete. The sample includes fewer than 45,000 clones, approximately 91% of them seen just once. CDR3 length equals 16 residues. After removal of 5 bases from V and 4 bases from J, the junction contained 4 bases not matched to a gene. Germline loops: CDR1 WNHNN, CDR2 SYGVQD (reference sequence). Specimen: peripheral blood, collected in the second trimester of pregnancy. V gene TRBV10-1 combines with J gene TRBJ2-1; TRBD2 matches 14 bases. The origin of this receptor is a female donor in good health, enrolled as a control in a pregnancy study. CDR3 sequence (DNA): TGCGCCAGCAGTTCCGGACTAGCGGGAGGTTACAATGAGCAGTTCTTC. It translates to CASSSGLAGGYNEQFF.